Presented here are 2 T cell receptor beta chains from one specimen sequenced in a study of blood T cells in healthy people across ages. Using a J-beta primer mix together with a sample-barcoded 5' primer, a second PCR was run for roughly 6 to 12 cycles. Each CDR3 protein gets one entry after TCRdb re-called the 5' RACE reads with MiXCR. The data contain over 750,000 distinct CDR3 sequences, approximately 25% of them singletons. The same data also contributed to another study, on T cells of mothers and their children.

The sample comprised blood. These receptor sequences come from a boy aged 5-17 years in good health.

This clonotype was seen more than once but under ten times. The chain has TRBV29-1 and TRBJ1-2; 7 nucleotides align to TRBD1. Germline loops: CDR1 SQVTM, CDR2 ANQGSEA. CDR3 length: 15 amino acids. The J segment lost 0 bases and the V segment lost 0 bases, leaving 4 bases of the junction unmatched. This chain's CDR3 is CSVEDWDRANYGYTF. In DNA form, the CDR3 reads TGCAGCGTTGAAGACTGGGACAGAGCTAACTATGGCTACACCTTC.

The gene calls are TRBV12-3 or TRBV12-4 and TRBJ1-2, with 8 bases fitting TRBD1. The CDR3 has 16 amino acids. J lost 0 bases, V lost 7 bases, and 10 bases had no gene match. DNA of the CDR3: TGTGCCAGCACTTCCGGGACCAGGGGGCCTAACTATGGCTACACCTTC. Translating it yields CASTSGTRGPNYGYTF.